The 30 T cell receptor beta chains listed next were all sequenced from one sample in a study of response to subunit inactivated influenza vaccine. TCRdb itself ran the RT-PCR reads through MiXCR, one entry per CDR3 protein. The table shows some 600,000 distinct CDR3 sequences, with 13% to 15% occurring only once. The input for sequencing was PBMCs from blood, taken around two weeks before vaccination. The origin of the receptors is a man aged 50 or older who received an inactivated influenza vaccine.

This clonotype has at least ten counts. The rearrangement uses TRBV12-3 or TRBV12-4 and TRBJ2-1; 9 nucleotides match TRBD1. Unmatched junction bases numbered 6, after V lost 6 bases and J lost 6 bases. The CDR3 is 14 residues long. The CDR3 region has the DNA TGTGCCAGCAGCCTACAGGGGGCACCCAATGAGCAGTTCTTC. Translating gives CASSLQGAPNEQFF.

This chain joins TRBV5-1 and TRBJ2-3, with a possible D match to TRBD2 (6 bases). Germline lookup yields CDR1 SGHRS and CDR2 YFSETQ. This CDR3 is built from 15 residues. The germline V and J ends were trimmed by 0 bases and 8 bases, with 16 bases remaining between them. CDR3 loop: CASSLALTTRGTQYF. In nucleotides, the CDR3 is TGCGCCAGCAGCTTGGCCTTAACGACTAGGGGTACGCAGTATTTT.

This clonotype was counted only a few times. The chain combines TRBV6-5 with TRBJ2-3, with 8 bases fitting TRBD2. This CDR3 has 15 residues. Germline CDR1 and CDR2: MNHEY and SVGAGI. The ends lost 4 bases at V and 5 bases at J; junction bases unmatched: 8. The CDR3 DNA is TGTGCCAGCAGTTCACGGGGGGGCCGTGGAGATACGCAGTATTTT. Encoded protein: CASSSRGGRGDTQYF.

This clonotype came up a few times. V and J are TRBV5-1 and TRBJ2-1, with 8 bases that match TRBD2. Germline V gene sequence: CDR1 SGHRS, CDR2 YFSETQ. V lost 4 bases to trimming and J lost 7 bases; unmatched junction nucleotides: 10. This CDR3 is 15 amino acids long. The CDR3 region is CASSPGGPLRNEQFF. CDR3 nucleotides: TGCGCCAGCAGCCCGGGAGGGCCCTTGCGGAATGAGCAGTTCTTC. The full variable domain, completed using reference TRBV5-1 and TRBJ2-1, is KAGVTQTPRYLIKTRGQQVTLSCSPISGHRSVSWYQQTPGQGLQFLFEYFSETQRNKGNFPGRFSGRQFSNSRSEMNVSTLELGDSALYLCASSPGGPLRNEQFFGPGTRLTVL.

In this sample, this clonotype turned up a few times. The chain couples TRBV29-1 to TRBJ1-2, with D hard to call. CDR3 length equals 16 residues. V was clipped by 5 bases and J by 7 bases, with 26 bases between them. Germline CDR1 is SQVTM and CDR2 is ANQGSEA. CDR3 residues: CSVQKSPPRSLSGYTF. Written as DNA, the CDR3 is TGCAGCGTTCAAAAATCCCCCCCGAGGAGTTTATCTGGCTACACCTTC.

This clonotype came up a few times. The chain uses TRBV20-1 and TRBJ2-5; 11 bases are shared with TRBD1. Trimming at V came to 8 bases and at J to 0 bases, leaving 8 bases not matched to a gene. CDR3 size: 15 residues. Germline values: CDR1 DFQATT, CDR2 SNEGSKA (reference sequence). CDR3 DNA: TGCAGTCCCGGACAGGGGGCCTTGTACCAAGAGACCCAGTACTTC. It is translated as CSPGQGALYQETQYF.

V and J are TRBV12-3 or TRBV12-4 and TRBJ2-7, with D maybe TRBD1 (6 bases). V dropped 5 bases and J dropped 0 bases, with 11 bases sitting between them. The CDR3 length is 14 residues. The CDR3 region is CASSPGTYSYEQYF. CDR3 nucleotides: TGTGCCAGCAGTCCCGGGACATACTCCTACGAGCAGTACTTC.

This clonotype was counted between two and nine times. V gene TRBV12-5 combines with J gene TRBJ2-1, with 8 bases matching TRBD1. Germline CDR1 LGHNT, CDR2 FRNRAP. The ends lost 0 bases at V and 10 bases at J; junction bases unmatched: 2. CDR3 length: 13 amino acids. The CDR3 nucleotides are TGTGCTAGTGGTTTGGTACAGGGGGGAGAGCAGTTCTTC. Its protein is CASGLVQGGEQFF.

The genes are TRBV12-3 or TRBV12-4 and TRBJ2-3, with D maybe TRBD2 (7 bases). V gave up 4 bases and J gave up 4 bases, with 18 bases separating them. The CDR3 is 16 residues long. The CDR3 is CASSSMGGAVPDTQYF. In DNA, the CDR3 is TGTGCCAGCAGTTCCATGGGGGGGGCAGTTCCAGATACGCAGTATTTT.

This clonotype was picked up a small number of times. The chain combines TRBV10-3 with TRBJ1-1; D not certain. Trimming stripped 4 bases from V and 1 base from J, with 22 bases between. This CDR3 spans 18 amino acids. Germline CDR1 reads ENHRY; CDR2 reads SYGVKD. CDR3 bases: TGTGCCATCAGTGCGATGGCTGGGCAGACAAATCGGAACACTGAAGCTTTCTTT. This codes for CAISAMAGQTNRNTEAFF.

This clonotype has more than one count but fewer than ten. The genes are TRBV7-2 and TRBJ2-7; 8 bases line up with TRBD2. The germline gives CDR1 SGHTA, CDR2 FQGNSA. The junction had 5 bases not matched to a gene; V was cut back by 5 bases and J by 5 bases. The CDR3 consists of 13 residues. The CDR3 loop is CASSPGGRDEQYF. The CDR3 DNA follows: TGTGCCAGCAGCCCGGGGGGGAGGGACGAGCAGTACTTC. The whole variable domain, remainder taken from reference TRBV7-2 and TRBJ2-7, is GAGVSQSPSNKVTEKGKDVELRCDPISGHTALYWYRQSLGQGLEFLIYFQGNSAPDKSGLPSDRFSAERTGGSVSTLTIQRTQQEDSAVYLCASSPGGRDEQYFGPGTRLTVT.

This clonotype turned up a few times. The chain has TRBV30 and TRBJ1-5; no clear D gene. The V and J ends lost 2 bases and 3 bases respectively, with 8 bases between them. Germline V gene lookup returns CDR1 GTSNPN and CDR2 SVGIG (reference sequence). The CDR3 has 13 amino acids. For the CDR3, the DNA is TGTGCCTGGAGTCTTGGGTTCAATCAGCCCCAGCATTTT. Protein sequence: CAWSLGFNQPQHF.

This clonotype turned up a few times. The chain links TRBV4-3 to TRBJ1-1; D perhaps matches TRBD1 (6 bases). The V gene lost 4 bases and the J gene lost 0 bases, with 15 bases spanning the gap. This CDR3 region has 16 residues. Germline V gives CDR1 LGHNA, CDR2 YSLEER. The CDR3 bases are TGCGCCAGCAGCCCAAGCCCCGGGGGCATGAACACTGAAGCTTTCTTT. Protein product: CASSPSPGGMNTEAFF.

The chain carries TRBV7-9 and TRBJ2-3, with D possibly TRBD1 on 6 matching bases. Germline CDR1 SEHNR, CDR2 FQNEAQ (reference sequence). This CDR3 comprises 16 residues. V was trimmed by 6 bases and J by 0 bases, leaving 16 bases between them. This CDR3 reads CASRPRAGESTDTQYF. CDR3 DNA: TGTGCCAGCAGACCAAGGGCAGGGGAAAGCACAGATACGCAGTATTTT.

The sample holds a few counts of this clonotype. The chain carries TRBV7-8 and TRBJ2-5, with TRBD2 as a possible D gene (7 bases). V lost 1 base to trimming and J lost 7 bases, with 22 bases between them. CDR1 is SGHVS, CDR2 FQNEAQ, per germline. There are 17 residues in the CDR3. DNA for the CDR3: TGTGCCAGCAGCTTAGGTCTTAGCGGGCGACCCAGGGGGACCCAGTACTTC. The encoded protein is CASSLGLSGRPRGTQYF. The whole variable domain, remainder taken from reference TRBV7-8 and TRBJ2-5, is GAGVSQSPRYKVAKRGQDVALRCDPISGHVSLFWYQQALGQGPEFLTYFQNEAQLDKSGLPSDRFFAERPEGSVSTLKIQRTQQEDSAVYLCASSLGLSGRPRGTQYFGPGTRLLVL.

This clonotype appeared a few times. The chain employs TRBV29-1 and TRBJ2-5, with D unresolved. The CDR3 is 14 amino acids. V gave up 2 bases and J gave up 7 bases, with 17 bases separating them. Germline assignment: CDR1 SQVTM and CDR2 ANQGSEA. The CDR3 reads CSVEWAEAARTQYF. In DNA form, the CDR3 reads TGCAGCGTTGAATGGGCCGAGGCCGCCAGGACCCAGTACTTC.

This clonotype was detected ten times or more. The chain links TRBV2 to TRBJ2-6; D is undetermined. With 3 bases removed from V and 2 bases from J, the gap between germline ends came to 8 bases. The CDR3 is 15 amino acids. CDR1 SNHLY and CDR2 FYNNEI come from the germline V gene. CDR3 bases: TGTGCCAGCAGTGACGATTTTACTGGGGCCAACGTCCTGACTTTC. Its protein is CASSDDFTGANVLTF.

This clonotype was detected ten times or more. The chain is built from TRBV5-1 and TRBJ1-2; 7 bases fit TRBD1. Germline V gives CDR1 SGHRS, CDR2 YFSETQ. The trim removed 0 bases at V and 4 bases at J, leaving 0 bases unmatched. The length of the CDR3 is 13 residues. The CDR3 is CASSLGTGYGYTF. DNA of the CDR3: TGCGCCAGCAGCTTGGGGACAGGCTATGGCTACACCTTC.

Only a few counts were recorded for this clonotype. The V gene is TRBV4-1, the J gene TRBJ1-5; D gene unclear. CDR3 length: 15 residues. The germline V gene has CDR1 MGHRA and CDR2 YSYEKL. Deletions cut 2 bases from V and 9 bases from J, with 17 bases between. CDR3 nucleotide sequence: TGCGCCAGCAGCCAAAGATTAGGCCTTTTGGGGCCCCAGCATTTT. Residues: CASSQRLGLLGPQHF.

The rearrangement joins TRBV9 to TRBJ2-2; TRBD2 matches 8 bases. The CDR3 consists of 16 residues. Trimming took 0 bases from V and 5 from J; bases not matched to a gene: 6. CDR1 is SGDLS and CDR2 is YYNGEE in the germline V gene. The CDR3 loop is CASSVAGGGYTGELFF. As DNA, the CDR3 is TGTGCCAGCAGCGTAGCAGGCGGGGGGTATACCGGGGAGCTGTTTTTT.

A few counts support this clonotype. The chain carries TRBV20-1 and TRBJ2-1; 8 bases line up with TRBD2. Looked up from germline, CDR1 is DFQATT and CDR2 is SNEGSKA (reference sequence). The CDR3 has 15 residues. Trimming at V came to 3 bases and at J to 0 bases, leaving 4 bases not matched to a gene. The CDR3 DNA reads as TGCAGTGCTAGGGGGCTAGCGGGCTCCTACAATGAGCAGTTCTTC. Its protein product is CSARGLAGSYNEQFF.

The CDR3 DNA reads as TGCAGTGCTACCGGACCATCATACACAGATACGCAGTATTTT. Protein product: CSATGPSYTDTQYF. The chain couples TRBV20-1 to TRBJ2-3; D gene uncertain. Germline V gene lookup returns CDR1 DFQATT and CDR2 SNEGSKA (reference sequence). Trimming removed 4 bases from V and 2 bases from J, with 13 bases in between. The CDR3 contains 14 residues.

This clonotype was recorded a few times. This chain connects TRBV19 to TRBJ1-5; 7 bases line up with TRBD1. CDR1 and CDR2 from the germline V gene are LNHDA and SQIVND (reference sequence). The V gene end was trimmed by 6 bases and the J gene end by 3 bases; junction bases not matched to a gene: 8. The CDR3 length is 15 residues. The CDR3 nucleotides are TGTGCCAGTAGAACGTTAACAGGGGCCAATCAGCCCCAGCATTTT. This codes for CASRTLTGANQPQHF.

In this sample, this clonotype turned up many times. V gene TRBV6-5 combines with J gene TRBJ2-1; no reliable D call. V dropped 5 bases and J dropped 0 bases, with 14 bases sitting between them. Germline loops: CDR1 MNHEY, CDR2 SVGAGI. This CDR3 region has 16 residues. The CDR3 bases are TGTGCCAGCAGTACCTCTAGTTTCAGCTCCTACAATGAGCAGTTCTTC. Its protein is CASSTSSFSSYNEQFF.

This clonotype was detected ten times or more. The V gene is TRBV20-1, the J gene TRBJ2-1; 11 bases are shared with TRBD2. The trim removed 6 bases at V and 9 bases at J, leaving 13 bases unmatched. The CDR3 covers 15 residues. In germline, CDR1 is DFQATT, CDR2 SNEGSKA (reference sequence). DNA of the CDR3: TGCAGTGCAAGACGTCTAGCGGGAGGTGAGGCTGAGCAGTTCTTC. Protein: CSARRLAGGEAEQFF.

This clonotype was seen more than once but under ten times. The chain has TRBV5-1 and TRBJ2-5, with 8 nucleotides matching TRBD1. Germline assignment: CDR1 SGHRS and CDR2 YFSETQ. Germline trimming cut 0 bases from V and 4 bases from J; bases unmatched to any gene: 8. CDR3 size: 16 residues. The CDR3 coding sequence is TGCGCCAGCAGCTTGGCCGGACAGGGATTCTCAGAGACCCAGTACTTC. Its translation is CASSLAGQGFSETQYF.

J is TRBJ2-7 and V is TRBV10-2; TRBD2 matches at 7 bases. Losses at the gene ends were 4 bases for V and 4 bases for J; bases not matched to a gene: 4. Looked up from germline, CDR1 is WSHSY and CDR2 is SAAADI. The CDR3 length is 13 residues. In DNA, the CDR3 is TGCGCCAGCAGTGGGGGGAGGGGTTACGAGCAGTACTTC. It specifies CASSGGRGYEQYF.

This clonotype was seen at least ten times. The genes are TRBV4-2 and TRBJ1-3; D not resolved. Germline V lookup: CDR1 LGHNA, CDR2 YNFKEQ. V was trimmed by 1 base and J by 2 bases, leaving 6 bases between them. The length of the CDR3 is 14 residues. Here the CDR3 DNA reads TGTGCCAGCAGCCAAGCCTACACTGGAAACACCATATATTTT. Translating gives CASSQAYTGNTIYF.

This clonotype occurred a few times. The chain carries TRBV7-2 and TRBJ1-1; TRBD1 is a possible D gene (6 bases). The V end lost 5 bases, the J end lost 5 bases, and 15 bases lay between the germline ends. The germline CDR1 and CDR2 sequences are SGHTA and FQGNSA. CDR3 size: 14 residues. This CDR3 is CASSVNRVGTEAFF. The CDR3 DNA reads TGTGCCAGCAGCGTAAACAGGGTGGGGACTGAAGCTTTCTTT.

This clonotype was detected a few times. The V and J genes are TRBV7-9 and TRBJ2-3, with TRBD1 identical over 7 bases. V trimming: 5 bases; J trimming: 2 bases; junction bases outside the gene matches: 10. CDR3 length: 16 residues. Germline V gives CDR1 SEHNR, CDR2 FQNEAQ (reference sequence). Here the CDR3 reads CASSPPPTGLTDTQYF. CDR3 sequence (DNA): TGTGCCAGCAGCCCCCCCCCGACAGGGCTCACAGATACGCAGTATTTT.